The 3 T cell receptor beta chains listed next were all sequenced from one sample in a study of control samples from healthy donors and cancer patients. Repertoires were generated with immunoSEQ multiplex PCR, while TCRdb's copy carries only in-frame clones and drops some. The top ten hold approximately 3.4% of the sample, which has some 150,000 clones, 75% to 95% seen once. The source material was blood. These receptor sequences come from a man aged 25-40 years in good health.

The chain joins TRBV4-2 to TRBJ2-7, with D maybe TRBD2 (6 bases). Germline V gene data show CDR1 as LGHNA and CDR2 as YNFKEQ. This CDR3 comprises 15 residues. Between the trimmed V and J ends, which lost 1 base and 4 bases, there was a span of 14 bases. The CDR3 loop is CASSQGRDGSYEQYF. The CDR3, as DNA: TGTGCCAGCAGCCAAGGGCGGGACGGGAGTTACGAGCAGTACTTC.

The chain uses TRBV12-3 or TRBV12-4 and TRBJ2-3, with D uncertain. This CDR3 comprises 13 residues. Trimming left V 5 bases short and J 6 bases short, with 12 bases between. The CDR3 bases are TGTGCCAGCAGTCACGCCGGTGGGGATACGCAGTATTTT. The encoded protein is CASSHAGGDTQYF.

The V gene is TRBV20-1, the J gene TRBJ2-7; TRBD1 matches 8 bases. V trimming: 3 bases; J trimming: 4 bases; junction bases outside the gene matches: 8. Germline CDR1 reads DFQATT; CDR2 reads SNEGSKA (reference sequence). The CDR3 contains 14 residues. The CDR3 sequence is CSASGAGGGYEQYF. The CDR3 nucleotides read TGCAGTGCTAGTGGAGCAGGGGGCGGGTACGAGCAGTACTTC.